Listed below are T cell receptor beta chains from one sample, sequenced in a study of early T cells in non-severe SARS-CoV-2 infection. TCRdb processed the 5' RACE reads anew with MiXCR; each CDR3 protein has one entry. Altogether 45,000 to 55,000 distinct CDR3 sequences are present, about 7.8% being singletons, with the ten largest covering roughly 6%. The sample consisted of whole blood. These receptors were collected from an adult who was a healthcare worker with PCR-confirmed SARS-CoV-2 infection or an uninfected control (not recorded which). The CDR3 runs from the conserved cysteine through the conserved F or W. A D gene is named only where the DNA matches it firmly. Not all rows give a size; the values are once, few, many and, for expanded clones, a class.

abundance: few; d_gene: -; j_gene: TRBJ1-3; v_gene: TRBV28; CDR3aa: CASSRRISGNTIYF; CDR3nt: TGTGCCAGCAGTCGTCGCATCTCTGGAAACACCATATATTTT
abundance: few; d_gene: TRBD1; j_gene: TRBJ2-7; v_gene: TRBV29-1; CDR3aa: CSATRQGASYEQYF; CDR3nt: TGCAGCGCCACGAGACAGGGGGCGTCCTACGAGCAGTACTTC
abundance: -; d_gene: -; j_gene: TRBJ2-5; v_gene: TRBV20-1; CDR3aa: CSATGPGETQYF; CDR3nt: TGCAGCGCTACAGGGCCGGGGGAGACCCAGTACTTC
abundance: few; d_gene: -; j_gene: TRBJ1-1; v_gene: TRBV7-2; CDR3aa: CASSTDSYTEAFF; CDR3nt: TGTGCCAGCAGCACGGACAGTTACACTGAAGCTTTCTTT
abundance: many; d_gene: -; j_gene: TRBJ2-3; v_gene: TRBV12-3/TRBV12-4; CDR3aa: CASSLVWEVTQYF; CDR3nt: TGTGCCAGCAGTTTAGTGTGGGAAGTTACGCAGTATTTT
abundance: many; d_gene: TRBD1; j_gene: TRBJ1-4; v_gene: TRBV20-1; CDR3aa: CSAFRQGAGRTNEKLFF; CDR3nt: TGCAGTGCTTTCCGACAGGGGGCGGGTAGAACTAATGAAAAACTGTTTTTT
abundance: many; d_gene: -; j_gene: TRBJ2-2; v_gene: TRBV28; CDR3aa: CASSFTGTEINTGELFF; CDR3nt: TGTGCCAGCAGTTTCACCGGGACCGAGATTAACACCGGGGAGCTGTTTTTT
abundance: few; d_gene: -; j_gene: TRBJ2-7; v_gene: TRBV3-1; CDR3aa: CASSQDRQTYYEQYF; CDR3nt: TGTGCCAGCAGCCAAGACCGGCAGACCTACTACGAGCAGTACTTC
abundance: many; d_gene: -; j_gene: TRBJ1-3; v_gene: TRBV27; CDR3aa: CASGSSGNTIYF; CDR3nt: TGTGCCAGCGGTAGCTCTGGAAACACCATATATTTT
abundance: few; d_gene: TRBD2; j_gene: TRBJ2-1; v_gene: TRBV27; CDR3aa: CASDERGPHEQFF; CDR3nt: TGTGCCAGCGACGAGCGGGGGCCGCATGAGCAGTTCTTC